The 16 T cell receptor beta chains presented below share a single source sample, sequenced in a study of response to subunit inactivated influenza vaccine. TCRdb re-analysed the RT-PCR reads in MiXCR, keeping a single row per CDR3 protein. In the table there are some 800,000 distinct CDR3 sequences, 21% of which are singletons. The input for sequencing was PBMCs from blood, taken less than 6 days after vaccination. Every receptor here comes from a man aged 50 or older who received an inactivated influenza vaccine.

This clonotype came up a few times. The chain combines TRBV12-3 or TRBV12-4 with TRBJ1-1; D gene uncertain. The CDR3 is 14 residues long. Deletions cut 1 base from V and 5 bases from J, with 11 bases between. This CDR3 reads CASSLGQSRTEAFF. For the CDR3, the DNA is TGTGCCAGCAGTTTAGGGCAGAGCAGGACTGAAGCTTTCTTT.

V usage is TRBV4-3 and J usage is TRBJ2-2; 8 nucleotides match TRBD1. The CDR3 has 18 amino acids. With 1 base clipped from V and 3 bases from J, the junction kept 10 bases outside the gene matches. Germline V gene lookup returns CDR1 LGHNA and CDR2 YSLEER. Written as DNA, the CDR3 is TGCGCCAGCAGCCAAGCCGGTTCAGGGGGCGTCGACACCGGGGAGCTGTTTTTT. Translated: CASSQAGSGGVDTGELFF.

This clonotype was picked up a small number of times. In DNA, the CDR3 is TGCGCCAGCAGCCACGCCTCTCTGGACAGGGGTACAGATACGCAGTATTTT. Protein: CASSHASLDRGTDTQYF. V usage is TRBV4-1 and J usage is TRBJ2-3; 9 bases match TRBD1. CDR3 length: 17 amino acids. Germline CDR1 is MGHRA and CDR2 is YSYEKL. Unmatched junction bases numbered 10, after V lost 3 bases and J lost 3 bases.

V usage is TRBV10-3 and J usage is TRBJ2-7, with D possibly being TRBD1 (5 bases). This CDR3 contains 14 residues. Germline CDR1 is ENHRY and CDR2 is SYGVKD. The ends were cut back, 0 bases at V and 5 bases at J, with 11 bases in the middle. In DNA form, the CDR3 reads TGTGCCATCAGTGAGTCCCCAGACAGACACGAGCAGTACTTC. Its protein is CAISESPDRHEQYF.

The chain uses TRBV20-1 and TRBJ2-1; 10 nucleotides align to TRBD2. The CDR3 length is 15 residues. In germline, CDR1 is DFQATT, CDR2 SNEGSKA (reference sequence). Losses at the gene ends were 5 bases for V and 2 bases for J; bases not matched to a gene: 6. The CDR3 is CSAQTSGGAYNEQFF. DNA for the CDR3: TGCAGTGCTCAAACCAGCGGGGGGGCCTACAATGAGCAGTTCTTC.

J is TRBJ2-7 and V is TRBV6-5; D possibly matches TRBD1 or TRBD2 (5 bases each). Trimming shortened V by 0 bases and J by 4 bases, and 10 bases separated the two germline ends. The CDR3 length is 14 residues. Per germline, CDR1 MNHEY and CDR2 SVGAGI. This chain's CDR3 is CASSYSIGGYEQYF. Here the CDR3 DNA reads TGTGCCAGCAGTTACTCGATTGGGGGATACGAGCAGTACTTC.

This chain joins TRBV7-8 and TRBJ1-2; D is unresolved. Germline loops: CDR1 SGHVS, CDR2 FQNEAQ. The CDR3 loop spans 14 amino acids. V shed 8 bases and J shed 4 bases, with 17 bases lying between them. The CDR3 DNA reads as TGTGCCAGCGGACCCCGGGTTTTTGTCTATGGCTACACCTTC. Translation gives CASGPRVFVYGYTF.

The V gene is TRBV20-1, the J gene TRBJ2-6; D not resolved. Between the trimmed V and J ends, which lost 1 base and 3 bases, there was a span of 7 bases. This CDR3 has 14 amino acids. CDR1 DFQATT and CDR2 SNEGSKA come from the germline V gene (reference sequence). The chain's CDR3 is CSARAPCGANVLTF. As DNA, the CDR3 is TGCAGTGCTAGAGCCCCATGTGGGGCCAACGTCCTGACTTTC.

This clonotype has just a few counts. The J gene is TRBJ2-1, the V gene TRBV7-6; 13 positions match TRBD2. This CDR3 comprises 16 residues. J lost 7 bases, V lost 5 bases, and 8 bases had no gene match. Germline CDR1 SGHVS, CDR2 FNYEAQ. For the CDR3, the DNA is TGTGCCAGCAGCGGTGGACTAGCGGGAGTTGGGAATGAGCAGTTCTTC. Translated: CASSGGLAGVGNEQFF.

This clonotype was detected a few times. The rearrangement joins TRBV12-3 or TRBV12-4 to TRBJ2-2, with D possibly matching TRBD1 (5 bases). The V end was cut by 7 bases, the J end by 0 bases, with 15 bases between. The CDR3 runs to 16 residues. CDR3 loop: CASTPLGRSNTGELFF. The CDR3 DNA is TGTGCCAGCACCCCTTTGGGGCGGTCGAACACCGGGGAGCTGTTTTTT.

V usage is TRBV29-1 and J usage is TRBJ2-1, with D unclear. CDR3 length: 13 amino acids. V lost 5 bases and J 0 bases, leaving 8 bases between the germline ends. Germline V gives CDR1 SQVTM, CDR2 ANQGSEA. The CDR3 nucleotides read TGCAGCGTTAAATCCTCCTCCTACAATGAGCAGTTCTTC. This translates into CSVKSSSYNEQFF.

The sample holds a few counts of this clonotype. This chain links TRBV20-1 with TRBJ2-4; D remains unclear. The V gene lost 1 base and the J gene lost 1 base, with 8 bases spanning the gap. In germline, CDR1 is DFQATT, CDR2 SNEGSKA (reference sequence). This CDR3 has 14 amino acids. The CDR3 bases are TGCAGTGCTAGAGGTGGTGCGGCCAAAAACATTCAGTACTTC. Translating gives CSARGGAAKNIQYF.

The J gene is TRBJ2-1, the V gene TRBV12-3 or TRBV12-4, with a tentative D call TRBD2 (6 bases). The CDR3 totals 15 residues. V was clipped by 6 bases and J by 3 bases, with 15 bases between them. The CDR3 protein is CASRVDGGLYNEQFF. Here the CDR3 DNA reads TGTGCCAGCAGGGTCGACGGGGGACTCTACAATGAGCAGTTCTTC.

The chain employs TRBV20-1 and TRBJ1-1, with 7 bases matching TRBD1. Germline V gene lookup returns CDR1 DFQATT and CDR2 SNEGSKA (reference sequence). The J segment lost 4 bases and the V segment lost 4 bases, leaving 6 bases of the junction unmatched. CDR3 length: 13 residues. This chain's CDR3 is CSAIEGASTEAFF. Written as DNA, the CDR3 is TGCAGTGCTATCGAGGGGGCCAGCACTGAAGCTTTCTTT.

This clonotype was seen a handful of times. The chain has TRBV24-1 and TRBJ2-1; D is possibly TRBD1 or TRBD2 (5 bases each). Germline values: CDR1 KGHDR, CDR2 SFDVKD. The CDR3 is made up of 14 amino acids. V was pared by 4 bases and J by 7 bases, with 13 bases between. The CDR3 DNA follows: TGTGCCACCAGTGACCGCGCCTGGGGGAATGAGCAGTTCTTC. Translating gives CATSDRAWGNEQFF.

This clonotype was seen repeatedly, ten times or more. This chain uses TRBV12-3 or TRBV12-4 with TRBJ2-1; TRBD2 aligns across 7 bases. CDR3 size: 11 residues. The V and J ends lost 6 bases and 7 bases, in that order; junction bases with no gene match: 0. Here the CDR3 reads CASRLANEQFF. CDR3 sequence (DNA): TGTGCCAGCAGACTAGCGAATGAGCAGTTCTTC.